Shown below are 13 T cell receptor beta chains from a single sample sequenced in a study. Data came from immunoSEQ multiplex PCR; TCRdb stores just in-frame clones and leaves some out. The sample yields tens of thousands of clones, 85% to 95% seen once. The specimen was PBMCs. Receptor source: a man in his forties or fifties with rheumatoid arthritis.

CDR3 protein: CASSPSAGEGDGYTF. The CDR3 region has the DNA TGTGCCAGCAGTCCGTCCGCTGGGGAGGGTGATGGCTACACCTTC. The chain has TRBV25-1 and TRBJ1-2; no reliable D call. The CDR3 is 15 residues long. CDR1 is MGHDK and CDR2 is SYGVNS in the germline V gene. V was cut by 5 bases and J by 6 bases, with 19 bases left in between.

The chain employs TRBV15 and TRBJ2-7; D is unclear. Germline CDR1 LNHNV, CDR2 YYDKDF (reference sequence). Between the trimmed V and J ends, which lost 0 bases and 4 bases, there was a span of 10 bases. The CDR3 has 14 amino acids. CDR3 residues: CATSREGILYEQYF. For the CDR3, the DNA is TGTGCCACCAGCAGAGAGGGGATTCTTTACGAGCAGTACTTC.

CDR3 sequence: CASSSWSNQPQHF. Written as DNA, the CDR3 is TGTGCCAGCAGTAGTTGGAGCAATCAGCCCCAGCATTTT. This chain connects TRBV6-5 to TRBJ1-5; D call uncertain. The CDR3 sequence is 13 residues long. The ends were cut back, 5 bases at V and 1 base at J, with 6 bases in the middle. Germline CDR1 and CDR2: MNHEY and SVGAGI.

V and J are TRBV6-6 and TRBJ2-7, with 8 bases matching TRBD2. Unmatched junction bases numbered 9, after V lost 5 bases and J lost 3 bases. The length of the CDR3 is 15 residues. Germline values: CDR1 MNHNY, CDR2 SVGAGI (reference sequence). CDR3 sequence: CASSPSGGQFYEQYF. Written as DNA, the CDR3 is TGTGCCAGCAGTCCCTCGGGGGGGCAGTTCTACGAGCAGTACTTC.

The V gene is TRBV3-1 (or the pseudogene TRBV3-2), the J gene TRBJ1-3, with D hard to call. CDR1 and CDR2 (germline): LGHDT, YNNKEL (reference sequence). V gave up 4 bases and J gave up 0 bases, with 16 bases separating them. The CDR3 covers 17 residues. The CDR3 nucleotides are TGTGCCAGCAGCCCGCTAAACCCAGAAACCTCTGGAAACACCATATATTTT. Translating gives CASSPLNPETSGNTIYF.

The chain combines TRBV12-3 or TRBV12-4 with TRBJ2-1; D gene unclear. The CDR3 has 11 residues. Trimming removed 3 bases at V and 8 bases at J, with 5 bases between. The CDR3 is CASSLGYEQFF. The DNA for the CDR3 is TGTGCCAGCAGTTTGGGGTATGAGCAGTTCTTC.

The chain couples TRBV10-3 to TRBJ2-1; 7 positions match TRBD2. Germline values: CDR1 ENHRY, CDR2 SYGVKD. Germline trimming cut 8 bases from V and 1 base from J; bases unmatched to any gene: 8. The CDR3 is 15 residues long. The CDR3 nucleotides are TGTGCCATCGCCCGGGCGGGAGCTTCCTACAATGAGCAGTTCTTC. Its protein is CAIARAGASYNEQFF.

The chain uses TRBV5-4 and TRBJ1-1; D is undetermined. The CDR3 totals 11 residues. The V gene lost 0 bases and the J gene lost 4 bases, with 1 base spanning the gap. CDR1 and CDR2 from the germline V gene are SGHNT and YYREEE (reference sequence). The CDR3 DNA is TGTGCCAGCAGCTTGGCCACTGAAGCTTTCTTT. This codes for CASSLATEAFF. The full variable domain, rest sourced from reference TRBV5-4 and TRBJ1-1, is ETGVTQSPTHLIKTRGQQVTLRCSSQSGHNTVSWYQQALGQGPQFIFQYYREEENGRGNFPPRFSGLQFPNYSSELNVNALELDDSALYLCASSLATEAFFGQGTRLTVV.

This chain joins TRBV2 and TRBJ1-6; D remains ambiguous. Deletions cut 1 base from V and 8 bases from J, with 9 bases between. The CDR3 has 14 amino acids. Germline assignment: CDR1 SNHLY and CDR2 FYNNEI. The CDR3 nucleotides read TGTGCCAGCAGTGAAGAAAGGACCTATTCACCCCTCCACTTT. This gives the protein CASSEERTYSPLHF.

CDR3 sequence: CASSISASRGQETQYF. CDR3 nucleotide sequence: TGTGCCAGTAGTATATCCGCCTCCCGAGGGCAAGAGACCCAGTACTTC. The genes are TRBV19 and TRBJ2-5, with D perhaps matching TRBD2 (5 bases). The CDR3 length is 16 residues. Trimming took 2 bases from V and 2 from J, leaving 15 bases between them. Looked up from germline, CDR1 is LNHDA and CDR2 is SQIVND (reference sequence).

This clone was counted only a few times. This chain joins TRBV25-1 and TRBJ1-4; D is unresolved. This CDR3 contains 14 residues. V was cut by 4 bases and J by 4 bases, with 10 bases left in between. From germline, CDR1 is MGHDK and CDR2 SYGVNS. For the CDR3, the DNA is TGTGCCAGCAGTGTACGGACCGGTAATGAAAAACTGTTTTTT. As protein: CASSVRTGNEKLFF.

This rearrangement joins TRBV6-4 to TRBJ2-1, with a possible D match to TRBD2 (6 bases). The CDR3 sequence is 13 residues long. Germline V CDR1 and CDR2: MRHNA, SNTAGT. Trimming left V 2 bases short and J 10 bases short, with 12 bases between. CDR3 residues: CASSDRWDSEQFF. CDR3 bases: TGTGCCAGCAGTGACCGCTGGGACTCCGAGCAGTTCTTC.

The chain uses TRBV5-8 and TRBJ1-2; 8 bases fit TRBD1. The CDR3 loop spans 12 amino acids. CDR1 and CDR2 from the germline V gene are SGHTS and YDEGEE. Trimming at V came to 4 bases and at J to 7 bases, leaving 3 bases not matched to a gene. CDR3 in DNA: TGTGCCAGCAGCCGGACAGGGTCTGGCTACACCTTC. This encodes CASSRTGSGYTF.